This T cell receptor (beta chain) was identified during a study of CD8 T cells in ankylosing spondylitis. The CDR3 totals 14 residues. The V gene's germline CDR1 is MNHNS and CDR2 SASEGT. J lost 7 bases, V lost 4 bases, and 9 bases had no gene match. TCRdb re-called the 5' RACE reads through MiXCR, storing one row per CDR3 protein. The sample lists tens of thousands of distinct CDR3 sequences; around 6.2% were seen once. This clonotype was detected many times. The material sequenced was blood, either unsorted or a sorted T cell fraction (not recorded which). This chain connects TRBV6-1 to TRBJ2-5; TRBD1 agrees at 7 bases. This receptor was obtained from a male donor with ankylosing spondylitis or in good health (not recorded which). The CDR3 loop reads CASSGDRVEATQYF. The CDR3 DNA reads as TGTGCCAGCAGTGGCGACAGGGTCGAGGCGACCCAGTACTTC.